The 26 T cell receptor beta chains listed next were all sequenced from one sample in a study of OX40 agonist ivuxolimab in advanced cancers. The table came from immunoSEQ multiplex PCR; TCRdb's copy has only in-frame clones and leaves some out. Among around 100,000 clones, approximately 87% were seen once, and the ten largest hold over 4.5%. The sample consisted of CD4+ or CD8+ T cells sorted from blood, taken in a trial of the OX40 agonist ivuxolimab. These receptors came from an adult with an advanced solid tumor such as melanoma, head and neck, liver or kidney cancer.

V gene TRBV5-6 combines with J gene TRBJ2-3, with D tentatively TRBD2 (5 bases). V lost 6 bases to trimming and J lost 8 bases, with 13 bases between them. Per the germline V gene, CDR1 is SGHDT and CDR2 is YYEEEE. This CDR3 spans 12 amino acids. CDR3 in DNA: TGTGCCAGCACCCGTCATGAGGGTACGCAGTATTTT. Translating it yields CASTRHEGTQYF.

About this clone itself: The junction departs from germline at one end; a sequencing error may be responsible. J is TRBJ2-2 and V is TRBV9; D ambiguous. Per germline, CDR1 SGDLS and CDR2 YYNGEE. This CDR3 contains 12 residues. The CDR3 reads CASTVAAGELFF. CDR3 nucleotides: TGTGCCAGCACCGTAGCTGCCGGGGAGCTGTTTTTT.

This chain links TRBV18 with TRBJ2-2, with D unresolved. Trimming removed 3 bases at V and 3 bases at J, with 17 bases between. This CDR3 is 17 amino acids long. The germline V gene has CDR1 KGHSH and CDR2 LQKENI. The CDR3 region has the DNA TGTGCCAGCTCACCTTTCGAAGGGTTGGTGGACACCGGGGAGCTGTTTTTT. This sequence encodes CASSPFEGLVDTGELFF.

A single count supports this clone. The chain combines TRBV30 with TRBJ2-3, with 7 bases identical to TRBD1. Germline V lookup: CDR1 GTSNPN, CDR2 SVGIG (reference sequence). The length of the CDR3 is 14 residues. Germline trimming cut 6 bases from V and 6 bases from J; bases unmatched to any gene: 12. CDR3 bases: TGTGCCTGCCGAATGACAGGGTCCCTGGATACGCAGTATTTT. Protein product: CACRMTGSLDTQYF. Full variable domain (rest looked up from reference TRBV30 and TRBJ2-3): SQTIHQWPATLVQPVGSPLSLECTVEGTSNPNLYWYRQAAGRGLQLLFYSVGIGQISSEVPQNLSASRPQDRQFILSSKKLLLSDSGFYLCACRMTGSLDTQYFGPGTRLTVL.

The chain is built from TRBV9 and TRBJ2-3; D not certain. This CDR3 is built from 15 residues. Germline V gene sequence: CDR1 SGDLS, CDR2 YYNGEE. V was clipped by 0 bases and J by 0 bases, with 8 bases between them. DNA of the CDR3: TGTGCCAGCAGCGTAGGAGAATCTAGCACAGATACGCAGTATTTT. This encodes CASSVGESSTDTQYF.

This chain links TRBV12-5 with TRBJ2-3, with D possibly TRBD2 on 6 matching bases. V dropped 5 bases and J dropped 0 bases, with 15 bases sitting between them. This CDR3 region has 16 residues. The germline gives CDR1 LGHNT, CDR2 FRNRAP. The CDR3 DNA follows: TGTGCTAGTGGTACCCAGGAGGGACCTAGCACAGATACGCAGTATTTT. Translation: CASGTQEGPSTDTQYF.

This clone was counted only a few times. The chain has TRBV19 and TRBJ1-6; D is unclear. The CDR3 contains 14 residues. Per the germline V gene, CDR1 is LNHDA and CDR2 is SQIVND (reference sequence). Trimming removed 4 bases at V and 10 bases at J, with 14 bases between. For the CDR3, the DNA is TGTGCCAGTAGTACAGTTGGACCTTCCTCACCCCTCCACTTT. Protein: CASSTVGPSSPLHF.

V gene TRBV14 combines with J gene TRBJ2-5; D is perhaps TRBD1 or TRBD2 (5 bases each). V lost 4 bases and J 14 bases, leaving 17 bases between the germline ends. The germline V gene has CDR1 SGHDN and CDR2 FVKESK. CDR3 length: 12 amino acids. CDR3 DNA sequence: TGTGCCAGCAGCCCCTCTTCGGGGCGACTTTACTTC. It codes for CASSPSSGRLYF.

The rearrangement joins TRBV7-2 to TRBJ2-5, with D maybe TRBD1 (6 bases). V was cut by 2 bases and J by 2 bases, with 15 bases left in between. The germline gives CDR1 SGHTA, CDR2 FQGNSA. The CDR3 is 16 residues long. The CDR3 coding sequence is TGTGCCAGCAGCTTAATACAGGGCAAAAAACAAGAGACCCAGTACTTC. This codes for CASSLIQGKKQETQYF.

The V and J genes are TRBV5-6 and TRBJ2-1; D could derive from TRBD1 or TRBD2 (5 bases each). The germline CDR1 and CDR2 sequences are SGHDT and YYEEEE. The CDR3 covers 15 residues. V lost 0 bases and J 7 bases, leaving 14 bases between the germline ends. CDR3 DNA: TGTGCCAGCAGCTTGGAGGCAGGGTGGGGGAATGAGCAGTTCTTC. It specifies CASSLEAGWGNEQFF.

In its sample, this clone was seen once. J is TRBJ2-3 and V is TRBV7-9; 7 nucleotides align to TRBD1. This CDR3 contains 14 residues. Per the germline V gene, CDR1 is SEHNR and CDR2 is FQNEAQ (reference sequence). V gave up 4 bases and J gave up 4 bases; unmatched junction bases: 5. The CDR3 sequence: CASSSDRNPDTQYF. CDR3 bases: TGTGCCAGCAGCTCGGACAGGAACCCAGATACGCAGTATTTT.

The V gene is TRBV5-1, the J gene TRBJ2-5; 9 bases line up with TRBD1. CDR1 is SGHRS and CDR2 is YFSETQ in the germline V gene. The CDR3 spans 16 residues. Trimming at V came to 3 bases and at J to 8 bases, leaving 14 bases not matched to a gene. CDR3 bases: TGCGCCAGCAGCTCCAAAACAGGGGGCGGGACAAGCACCCAGTACTTC. This translates into CASSSKTGGGTSTQYF. Full variable domain (outside the CDR3, taken from reference TRBV5-1 and TRBJ2-5): KAGVTQTPRYLIKTRGQQVTLSCSPISGHRSVSWYQQTPGQGLQFLFEYFSETQRNKGNFPGRFSGRQFSNSRSEMNVSTLELGDSALYLCASSSKTGGGTSTQYFGPGTRLLVL.

The V gene is TRBV6-5, the J gene TRBJ2-3; no firm D call. V gave up 2 bases and J gave up 0 bases, with 6 bases separating them. The germline CDR1 and CDR2 sequences are MNHEY and SVGAGI. The CDR3 consists of 14 residues. CDR3 coding DNA: TGTGCCAGCAGTTACCAATCTAGCACAGATACGCAGTATTTT. It yields the protein CASSYQSSTDTQYF.

The V call is TRBV5-1, the J call TRBJ2-5; possible D gene TRBD1, 6 bases. The CDR3 is 15 amino acids. V shed 2 bases and J shed 5 bases, with 16 bases lying between them. Germline V gives CDR1 SGHRS, CDR2 YFSETQ. CDR3 residues: CASSLTGSGRETQYF. For the CDR3, the DNA is TGCGCCAGCAGCTTAACAGGGTCAGGACGGGAGACCCAGTACTTC.

This clone was seen a few times. V usage is TRBV14 and J usage is TRBJ1-1; possibly TRBD1 for D (6 bases). V lost 2 bases to trimming and J lost 4 bases, with 14 bases between them. CDR3 length: 15 residues. Germline V gives CDR1 SGHDN, CDR2 FVKESK. The chain's CDR3 is CASSQLTGQSTEAFF. The CDR3 DNA sequence: TGTGCCAGCAGCCAACTAACGGGACAAAGCACTGAAGCTTTCTTT.

J is TRBJ1-5 and V is TRBV27, with a weak D call TRBD1 (6 bases). Germline V gene lookup returns CDR1 MNHEY and CDR2 SMNVEV (reference sequence). The CDR3 has 14 amino acids. The germline V and J ends were trimmed by 5 bases and 4 bases, with 12 bases remaining between them. In DNA, the CDR3 is TGTGCCAGCAGTCCCCGGAGGGGGAATCAGCCCCAGCATTTT. It yields the protein CASSPRRGNQPQHF.

The chain links TRBV27 to TRBJ2-1, with D uncertain. Trimming took 5 bases from V and 0 from J, leaving 11 bases between them. The germline CDR1 and CDR2 sequences are MNHEY and SMNVEV (reference sequence). The CDR3 is made up of 15 amino acids. As DNA, the CDR3 is TGTGCCAGCAGTCGAATTTTGAGCTCCTACAATGAGCAGTTCTTC. It specifies CASSRILSSYNEQFF.

This clone was detected once. This chain's CDR3 is CASSLKHLSSYEQYF. CDR3 DNA sequence: TGTGCCAGCAGCTTGAAACACCTCAGCTCCTACGAGCAGTACTTC. This chain links TRBV7-6 with TRBJ2-7; no firm D call. The CDR3 has 15 residues. The V end was cut by 3 bases, the J end by 0 bases, with 12 bases between. Germline CDR1 reads SGHVS; CDR2 reads FNYEAQ.

J is TRBJ2-2 and V is TRBV5-6, with D possibly matching TRBD2 (5 bases). Trimming took 3 bases from V and 7 from J, leaving 10 bases between them. The V gene's germline CDR1 is SGHDT and CDR2 YYEEEE. The CDR3 length is 13 residues. The CDR3 region is CASSSTRVGELFF. The CDR3 coding sequence is TGTGCCAGCAGCTCCACTAGGGTCGGGGAGCTGTTTTTT.

The V gene is TRBV20-1, the J gene TRBJ2-1; no firm D call. Between the trimmed V and J ends, which lost 1 base and 10 bases, there was a span of 5 bases. Germline assignment: CDR1 DFQATT and CDR2 SNEGSKA (reference sequence). The CDR3 is 10 residues long. DNA of the CDR3: TGCAGTGCTAGAGCGGTGGAGCAGTTCTTC. The encoded protein is CSARAVEQFF.

This chain joins TRBV7-9 and TRBJ2-1; D may be TRBD2 (6 bases). The CDR3 is 13 residues long. CDR1 SEHNR and CDR2 FQNEAQ come from the germline V gene (reference sequence). V lost 3 bases and J 6 bases, leaving 9 bases between the germline ends. This chain's CDR3 is CASSFYSGNEQFF. The CDR3 DNA is TGTGCCAGCAGCTTTTATAGCGGCAATGAGCAGTTCTTC.

This clone has a single count. This chain uses TRBV5-6 with TRBJ1-5, with TRBD1 matching over 7 bases. The CDR3 extends over 15 amino acids. CDR1 SGHDT and CDR2 YYEEEE come from the germline V gene. V was clipped by 4 bases and J by 5 bases; unmatched bases: 9. In DNA, the CDR3 is TGTGCCAGCAGCCGACAGGGACTAACTTATCAGCCCCAGCATTTT. It translates to CASSRQGLTYQPQHF.

A few counts support this clone. The chain links TRBV7-3 to TRBJ2-1; 7 positions match TRBD2. The germline gives CDR1 SGHTA, CDR2 FQGTGA. The CDR3 totals 15 residues. V was pared by 3 bases and J by 5 bases, with 7 bases of the junction left unmatched. CDR3 sequence: CASSLGGNRDNEQFF. CDR3 coding DNA: TGTGCCAGCAGCTTGGGAGGGAACAGAGACAATGAGCAGTTCTTC.

The rearrangement joins TRBV7-8 to TRBJ2-3; D unclear. The V gene lost 4 bases and the J gene lost 1 base, with 9 bases spanning the gap. Germline V gene data show CDR1 as SGHVS and CDR2 as FQNEAQ. This CDR3 has 14 amino acids. CDR3 nucleotide sequence: TGTGCCAGCAGCTCGTCCCTGGGCACAGATACGCAGTATTTT. It is translated as CASSSSLGTDTQYF.

Points on this clone: At one end, the junction sequence differs from germline, possibly due to a read error. The rearrangement uses TRBV7-7 and TRBJ2-1; D may be TRBD2 (6 bases). The CDR3 runs 16 residues. Germline V gene sequence: CDR1 SSHAT, CDR2 FNYEAQ (reference sequence). In DNA, the CDR3 is TGTGCTAGCAGCCCCACGTGGCTAGCGCCTGGGAGTGAGCAGTTCTTC. Protein product: CASSPTWLAPGSEQFF. Full variable domain (remainder filled in from reference TRBV7-7 and TRBJ2-1): GAGVSQSPRYKVTKRGQDVTLRCDPISSHATLYWYQQALGQGPEFLTYFNYEAQPDKSGLPSDRFSAERPEGSISTLTIQRTEQRDSAMYRCASSPTWLAPGSEQFFGPGTRLTVL.

This rearrangement joins TRBV7-6 to TRBJ2-7, with 8 bases matching TRBD2. V dropped 5 bases and J dropped 7; count of bases not matched to a gene: 10. Germline values: CDR1 SGHVS, CDR2 FNYEAQ. There are 14 residues in the CDR3. CDR3 in amino acids: CASSPGGRGVEQYF. CDR3 bases: TGTGCCAGCAGCCCCGGAGGGCGGGGGGTGGAGCAGTACTTC.